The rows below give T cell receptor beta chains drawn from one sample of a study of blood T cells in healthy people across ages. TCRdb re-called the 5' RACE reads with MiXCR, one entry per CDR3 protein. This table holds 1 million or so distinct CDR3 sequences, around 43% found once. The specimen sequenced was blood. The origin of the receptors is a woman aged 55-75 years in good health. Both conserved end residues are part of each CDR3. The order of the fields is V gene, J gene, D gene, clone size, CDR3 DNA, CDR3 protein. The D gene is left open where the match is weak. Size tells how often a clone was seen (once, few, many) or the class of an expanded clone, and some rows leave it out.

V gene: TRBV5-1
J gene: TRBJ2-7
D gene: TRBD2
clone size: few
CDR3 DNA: TGCGCCAGCAGCTTGACACTAGCGGGGATGACTCGGGAGCAGTACTTC
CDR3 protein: CASSLTLAGMTREQYF

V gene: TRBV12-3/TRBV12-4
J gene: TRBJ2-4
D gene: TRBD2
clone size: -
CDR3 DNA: TGTGCCGGCAGTTTTCGAGCGGGAGCGGCCAAAAACATTCAGTACTTC
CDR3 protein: CAGSFRAGAAKNIQYF

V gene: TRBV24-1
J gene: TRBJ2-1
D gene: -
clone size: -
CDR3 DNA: TGTGCCACCAGTGATTCCGGGCCACTCTACAATGAGCAGTTCTTC
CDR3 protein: CATSDSGPLYNEQFF

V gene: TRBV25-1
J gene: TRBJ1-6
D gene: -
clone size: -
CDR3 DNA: TGTGCCAGCGGGATACAGGGTGTATCGCCACCCCTCCACTTT
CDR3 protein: CASGIQGVSPPLHF

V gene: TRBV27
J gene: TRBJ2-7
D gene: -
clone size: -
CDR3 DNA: TGTGCCAGCAGACCCGGATACTCGCCCCTCGAGCAGTACTTC
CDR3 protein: CASRPGYSPLEQYF

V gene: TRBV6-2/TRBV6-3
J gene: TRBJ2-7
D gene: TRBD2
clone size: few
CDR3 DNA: TGTGCCAGCAGTACCGGGACTAGCGGGACCCTCTCCTACGAGCAGTACTTC
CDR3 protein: CASSTGTSGTLSYEQYF

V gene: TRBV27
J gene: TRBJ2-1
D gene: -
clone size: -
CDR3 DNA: TGTGCCAGCAACCTCAGGGGACCCTACAATGAGCAGTTCTTC
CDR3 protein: CASNLRGPYNEQFF

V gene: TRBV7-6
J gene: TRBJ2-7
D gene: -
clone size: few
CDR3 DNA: TGTGCCAGCAGCTTTACAGGGAACGAGCAGTACTTC
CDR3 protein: CASSFTGNEQYF

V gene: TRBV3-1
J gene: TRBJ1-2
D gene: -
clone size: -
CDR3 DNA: TGTGCCAGCAGCCAACTACCAGGGGTAGGCTATGGCTACACCTTC
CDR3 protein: CASSQLPGVGYGYTF

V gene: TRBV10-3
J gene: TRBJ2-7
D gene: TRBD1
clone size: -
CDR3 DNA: TGTGCCATCAGCCGGAGGGACAGGGAATACGAGCAGTACTTC
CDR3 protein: CAISRRDREYEQYF

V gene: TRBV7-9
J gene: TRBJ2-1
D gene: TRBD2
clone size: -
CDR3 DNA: TGTGCCAGCAGCTTAGGGGCCTTAGCGGGAGGAAGCTTTGGTGAGCAGTTCTTC
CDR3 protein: CASSLGALAGGSFGEQFF

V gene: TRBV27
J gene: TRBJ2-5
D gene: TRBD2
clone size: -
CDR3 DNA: TGTGCCAGCAAATTGACTAGCGGGATGGGTGAGCAGTACTTC
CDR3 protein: CASKLTSGMGEQYF

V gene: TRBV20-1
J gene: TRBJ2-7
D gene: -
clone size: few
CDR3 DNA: TGCAGTGCTACGGTGGTGGACGAGCAGTACTTC
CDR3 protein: CSATVVDEQYF

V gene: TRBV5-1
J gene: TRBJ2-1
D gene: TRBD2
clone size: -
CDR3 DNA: TGCGCCAGCAGCTTGCGAACTAGCGGTGACAATGAGCAGTTCTTC
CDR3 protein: CASSLRTSGDNEQFF